This TCR beta chain was found in a study of control samples from healthy donors and cancer patients. Libraries were prepared by immunoSEQ multiplex PCR; TCRdb keeps only in-frame clonotypes and omits some of them. The sample carries 200,000 or so clones, roughly 94% recorded once. CDR1 MNHEY and CDR2 SVGAGI come from the germline V gene. There are 14 residues in the CDR3. V dropped 8 bases and J dropped 6; count of bases not matched to a gene: 9. Sequenced input: blood. The sequence was collected from a man between 45 and 60 years old in good health. The gene calls are TRBV6-5 and TRBJ1-5; 8 nucleotides agree with TRBD1. The chain's CDR3 is CASGGQGTIQPQHF. In DNA form, the CDR3 reads TGTGCCAGCGGAGGACAGGGAACGATTCAGCCCCAGCATTTT.